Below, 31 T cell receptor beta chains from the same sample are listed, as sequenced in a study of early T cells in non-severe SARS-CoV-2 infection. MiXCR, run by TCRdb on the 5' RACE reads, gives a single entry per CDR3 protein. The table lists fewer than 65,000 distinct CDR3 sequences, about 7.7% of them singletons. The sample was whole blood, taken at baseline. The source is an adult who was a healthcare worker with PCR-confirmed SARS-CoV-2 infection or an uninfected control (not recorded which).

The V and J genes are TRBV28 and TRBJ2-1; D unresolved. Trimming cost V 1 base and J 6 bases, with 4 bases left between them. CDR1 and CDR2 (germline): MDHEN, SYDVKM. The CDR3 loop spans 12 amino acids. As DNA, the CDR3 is TGTGCCAGCAGTTTATACGGCAATGAGCAGTTCTTC. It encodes CASSLYGNEQFF.

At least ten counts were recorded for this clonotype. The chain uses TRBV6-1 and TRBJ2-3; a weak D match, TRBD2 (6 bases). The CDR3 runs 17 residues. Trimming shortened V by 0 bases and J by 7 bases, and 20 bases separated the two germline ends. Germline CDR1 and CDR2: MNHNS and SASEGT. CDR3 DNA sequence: TGTGCCAGCAGTGAAGCGGGACTCCCACCAGTCGGAAATACGCAGTATTTT. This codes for CASSEAGLPPVGNTQYF.

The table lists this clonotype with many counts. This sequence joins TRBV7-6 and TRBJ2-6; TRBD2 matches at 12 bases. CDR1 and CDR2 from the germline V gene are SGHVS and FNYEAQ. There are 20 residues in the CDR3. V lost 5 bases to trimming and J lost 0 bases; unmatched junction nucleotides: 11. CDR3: CASSPQPGLAGSSGANVLTF. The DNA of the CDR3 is TGTGCCAGCAGCCCCCAACCGGGACTAGCGGGCAGCTCTGGGGCCAACGTCCTGACTTTC.

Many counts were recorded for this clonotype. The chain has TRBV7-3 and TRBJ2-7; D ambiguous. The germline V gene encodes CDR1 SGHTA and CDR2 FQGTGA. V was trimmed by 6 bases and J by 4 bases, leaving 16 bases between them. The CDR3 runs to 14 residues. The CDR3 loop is CASSSGPSAYEQYF. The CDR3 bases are TGTGCCAGCAGTTCCGGCCCCTCCGCTTACGAGCAGTACTTC.

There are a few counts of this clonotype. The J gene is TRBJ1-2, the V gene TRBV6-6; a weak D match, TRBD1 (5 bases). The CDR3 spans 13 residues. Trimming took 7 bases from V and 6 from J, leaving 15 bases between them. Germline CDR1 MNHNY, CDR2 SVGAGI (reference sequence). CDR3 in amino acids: CASTRNRLDGYTF. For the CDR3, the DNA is TGTGCCAGCACGAGGAACAGGCTGGATGGCTACACCTTC.

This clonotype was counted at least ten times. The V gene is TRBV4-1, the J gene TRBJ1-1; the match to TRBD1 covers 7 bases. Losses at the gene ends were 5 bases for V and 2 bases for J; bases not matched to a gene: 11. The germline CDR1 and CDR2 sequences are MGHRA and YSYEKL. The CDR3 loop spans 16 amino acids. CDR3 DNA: TGCGCCAGCAGCGCGCCAGAGACAGGGCCCAACACTGAAGCTTTCTTT. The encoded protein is CASSAPETGPNTEAFF.

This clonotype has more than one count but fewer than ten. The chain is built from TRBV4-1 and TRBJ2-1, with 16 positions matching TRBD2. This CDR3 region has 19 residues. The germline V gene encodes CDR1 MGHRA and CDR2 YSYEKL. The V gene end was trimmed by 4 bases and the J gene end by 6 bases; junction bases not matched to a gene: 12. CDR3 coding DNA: TGCGCCAGCAGCCGGGGGACTAGCGGGAGGGCCTCGGTTGTCAATGAGCAGTTCTTC. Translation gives CASSRGTSGRASVVNEQFF.

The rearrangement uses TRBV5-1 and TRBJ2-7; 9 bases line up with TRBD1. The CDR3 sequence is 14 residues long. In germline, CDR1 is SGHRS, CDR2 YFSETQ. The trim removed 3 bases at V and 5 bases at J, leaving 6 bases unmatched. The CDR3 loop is CASSYGQGYHEQYF. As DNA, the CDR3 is TGCGCCAGCAGCTATGGACAGGGGTACCACGAGCAGTACTTC.

The CDR3 bases are TGTGCCTGGACGGGGGGCCGGCCCACTACTTTAAGGCAGTTCTTC. Protein: CAWTGGRPTTLRQFF. V is TRBV30 and J is TRBJ2-1; D possibly corresponds to TRBD2 (7 bases). Germline CDR1 GTSNPN, CDR2 SVGIG (reference sequence). V gave up 4 bases and J gave up 12 bases, with 25 bases separating them. CDR3 size: 15 residues.

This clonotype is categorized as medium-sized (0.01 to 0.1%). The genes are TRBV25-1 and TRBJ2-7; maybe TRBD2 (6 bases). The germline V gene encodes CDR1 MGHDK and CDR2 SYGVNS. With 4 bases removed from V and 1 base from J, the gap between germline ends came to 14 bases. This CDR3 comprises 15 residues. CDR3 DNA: TGTGCCAGCAGTGGCGGGAACCTTGAATCCTACGAGCAGTACTTC. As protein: CASSGGNLESYEQYF.

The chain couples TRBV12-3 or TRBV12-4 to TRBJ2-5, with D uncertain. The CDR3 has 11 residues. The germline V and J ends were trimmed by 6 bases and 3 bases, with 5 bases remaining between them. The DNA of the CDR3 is TGTGCCAGCAGCATCAAAGAGACCCAGTACTTC. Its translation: CASSIKETQYF.

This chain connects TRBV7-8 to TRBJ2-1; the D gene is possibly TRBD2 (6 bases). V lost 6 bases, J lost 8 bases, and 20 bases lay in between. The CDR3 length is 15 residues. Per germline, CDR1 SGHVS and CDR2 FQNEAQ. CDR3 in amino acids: CASRAVTGGEYEQFF. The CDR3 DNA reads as TGTGCCAGCAGGGCCGTAACTGGAGGGGAATATGAGCAGTTCTTC.

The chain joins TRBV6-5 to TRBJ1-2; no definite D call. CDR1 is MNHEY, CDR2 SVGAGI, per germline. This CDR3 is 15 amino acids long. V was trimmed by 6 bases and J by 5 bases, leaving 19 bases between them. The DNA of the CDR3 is TGTGCCAGCAGGCCCTCAGGCGACTTAGGGTATGGCTACACCTTC. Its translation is CASRPSGDLGYGYTF.

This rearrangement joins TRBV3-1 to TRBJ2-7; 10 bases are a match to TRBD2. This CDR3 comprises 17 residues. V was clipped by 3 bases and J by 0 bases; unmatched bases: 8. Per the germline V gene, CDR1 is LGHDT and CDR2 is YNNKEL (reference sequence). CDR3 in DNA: TGTGCCAGCAGCCAGGCCCTTAGCGGGAGGAGCTCCTACGAGCAGTACTTC. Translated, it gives CASSQALSGRSSYEQYF.

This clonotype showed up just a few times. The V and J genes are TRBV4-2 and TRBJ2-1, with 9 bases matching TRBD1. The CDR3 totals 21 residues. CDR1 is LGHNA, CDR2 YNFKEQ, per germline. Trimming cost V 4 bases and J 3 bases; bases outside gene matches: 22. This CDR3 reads CASSPRRPGQGLREYYNEQFF. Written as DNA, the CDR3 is TGTGCCAGCAGCCCGAGGAGACCGGGACAGGGATTGCGGGAGTACTACAATGAGCAGTTCTTC.

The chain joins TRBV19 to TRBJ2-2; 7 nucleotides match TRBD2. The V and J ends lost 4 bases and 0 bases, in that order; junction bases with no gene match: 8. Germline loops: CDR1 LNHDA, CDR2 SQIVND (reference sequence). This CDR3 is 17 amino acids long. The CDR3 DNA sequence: TGTGCCAGTAGTACCGTGGCTAGCGGATCGAACACCGGGGAGCTGTTTTTT. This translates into CASSTVASGSNTGELFF.

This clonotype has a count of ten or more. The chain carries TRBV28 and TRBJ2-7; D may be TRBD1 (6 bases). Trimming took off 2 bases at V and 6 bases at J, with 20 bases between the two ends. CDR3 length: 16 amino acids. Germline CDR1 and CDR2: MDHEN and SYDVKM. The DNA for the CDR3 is TGTGCCAGCAGTTTACGGGGACAACCATATAGGGGCGAGCAGTACTTC. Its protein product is CASSLRGQPYRGEQYF.

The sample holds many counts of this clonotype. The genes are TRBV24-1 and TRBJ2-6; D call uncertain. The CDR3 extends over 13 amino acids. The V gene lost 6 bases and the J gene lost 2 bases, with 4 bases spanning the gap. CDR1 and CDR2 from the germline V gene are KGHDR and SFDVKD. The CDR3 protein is CATSNPGANVLTF. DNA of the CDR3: TGTGCCACCAGTAATCCTGGGGCCAACGTCCTGACTTTC.

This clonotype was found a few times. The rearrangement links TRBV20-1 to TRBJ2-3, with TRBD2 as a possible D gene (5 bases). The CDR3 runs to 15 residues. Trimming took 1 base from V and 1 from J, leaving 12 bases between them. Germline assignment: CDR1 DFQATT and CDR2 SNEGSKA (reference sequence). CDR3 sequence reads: CSARGASGRTDTQYF. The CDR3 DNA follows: TGCAGTGCTAGAGGGGCAAGCGGACGCACAGATACGCAGTATTTT.

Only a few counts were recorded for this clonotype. The CDR3 spells CASSELRGETQYF. DNA of the CDR3: TGTGCCAGCAGTGAATTAAGGGGGGAGACCCAGTACTTC. The chain carries TRBV25-1 and TRBJ2-5, with D perhaps matching TRBD1 (6 bases). Trimming took 1 base from V and 5 from J, leaving 8 bases between them. CDR3 size: 13 residues. CDR1 and CDR2 (germline): MGHDK, SYGVNS.

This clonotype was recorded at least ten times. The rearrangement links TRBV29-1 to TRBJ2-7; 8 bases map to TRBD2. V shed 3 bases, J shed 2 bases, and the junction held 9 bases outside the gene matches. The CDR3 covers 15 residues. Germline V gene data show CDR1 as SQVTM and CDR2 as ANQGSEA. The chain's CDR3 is CSVDEASGLTYEQYF. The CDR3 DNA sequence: TGCAGCGTTGATGAGGCTAGCGGGTTGACCTACGAGCAGTACTTC.

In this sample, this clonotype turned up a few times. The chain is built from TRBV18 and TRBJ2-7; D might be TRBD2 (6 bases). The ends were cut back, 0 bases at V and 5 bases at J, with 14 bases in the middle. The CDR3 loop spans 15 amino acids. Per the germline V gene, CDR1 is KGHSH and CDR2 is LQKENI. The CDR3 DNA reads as TGTGCCAGCTCACCACCGACTAGGCCGCGGAACGAGCAGTACTTC. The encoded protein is CASSPPTRPRNEQYF.

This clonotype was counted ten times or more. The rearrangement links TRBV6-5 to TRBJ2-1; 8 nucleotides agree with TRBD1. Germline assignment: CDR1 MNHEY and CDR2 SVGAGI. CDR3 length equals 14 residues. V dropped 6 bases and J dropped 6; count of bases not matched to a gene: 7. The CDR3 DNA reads TGTGCCAGCAGAACGACAGGGGCGGGCAATGAGCAGTTCTTC. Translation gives CASRTTGAGNEQFF.

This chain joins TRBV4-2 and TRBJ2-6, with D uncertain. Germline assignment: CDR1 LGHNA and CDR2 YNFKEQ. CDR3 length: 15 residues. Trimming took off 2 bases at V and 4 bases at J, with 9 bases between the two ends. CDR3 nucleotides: TGTGCCAGCAGCCAACCGAATAGGGGGGCCAACGTCCTGACTTTC. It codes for CASSQPNRGANVLTF.

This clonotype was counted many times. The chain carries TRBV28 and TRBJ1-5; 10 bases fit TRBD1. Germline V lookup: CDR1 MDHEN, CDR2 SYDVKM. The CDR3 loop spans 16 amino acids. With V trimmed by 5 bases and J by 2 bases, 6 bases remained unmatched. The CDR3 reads CASSPRTGGGNQPQHF. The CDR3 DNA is TGTGCCAGCAGTCCGAGGACAGGGGGTGGCAATCAGCCCCAGCATTTT.

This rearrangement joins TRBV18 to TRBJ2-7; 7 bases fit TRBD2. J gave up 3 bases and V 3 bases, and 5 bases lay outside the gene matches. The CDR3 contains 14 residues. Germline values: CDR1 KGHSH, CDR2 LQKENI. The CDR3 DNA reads TGTGCCAGCTCACCTGCGAGGACTAGCTACGAGCAGTACTTC. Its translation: CASSPARTSYEQYF.

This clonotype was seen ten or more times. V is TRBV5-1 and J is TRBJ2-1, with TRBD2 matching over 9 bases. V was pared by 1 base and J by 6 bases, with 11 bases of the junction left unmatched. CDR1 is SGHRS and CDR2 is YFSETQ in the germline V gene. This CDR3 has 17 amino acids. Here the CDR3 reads CASSLKVIAGVSNEQFF. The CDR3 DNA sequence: TGCGCCAGCAGCTTGAAAGTAATAGCGGGAGTAAGCAATGAGCAGTTCTTC.

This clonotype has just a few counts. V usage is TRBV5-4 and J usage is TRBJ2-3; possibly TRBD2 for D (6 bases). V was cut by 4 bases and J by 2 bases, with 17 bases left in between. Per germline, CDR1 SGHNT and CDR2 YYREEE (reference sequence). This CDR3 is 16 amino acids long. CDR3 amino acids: CASSPPGGRTTDTQYF. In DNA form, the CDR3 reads TGTGCCAGCAGCCCCCCTGGGGGGAGAACCACAGATACGCAGTATTTT.

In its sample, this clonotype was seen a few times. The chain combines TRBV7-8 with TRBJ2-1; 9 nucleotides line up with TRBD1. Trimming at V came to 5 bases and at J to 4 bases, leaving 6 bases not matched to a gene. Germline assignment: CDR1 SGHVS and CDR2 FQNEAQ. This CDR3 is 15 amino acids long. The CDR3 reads CASSKQGAGYNEQFF. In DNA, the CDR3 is TGTGCCAGCAGCAAACAGGGGGCAGGTTACAATGAGCAGTTCTTC.

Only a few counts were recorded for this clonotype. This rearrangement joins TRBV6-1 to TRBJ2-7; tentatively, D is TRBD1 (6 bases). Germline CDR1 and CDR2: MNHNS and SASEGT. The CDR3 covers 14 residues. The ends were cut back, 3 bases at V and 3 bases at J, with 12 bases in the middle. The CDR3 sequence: CASSESQGHYEQYF. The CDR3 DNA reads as TGTGCCAGCAGTGAGAGTCAGGGACACTACGAGCAGTACTTC.

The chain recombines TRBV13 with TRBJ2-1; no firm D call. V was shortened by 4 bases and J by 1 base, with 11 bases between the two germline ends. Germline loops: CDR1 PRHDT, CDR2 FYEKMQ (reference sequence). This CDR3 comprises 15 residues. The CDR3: CASSSPTRSYNEQFF. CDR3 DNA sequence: TGTGCCAGCAGCTCCCCGACCAGGTCCTACAATGAGCAGTTCTTC.